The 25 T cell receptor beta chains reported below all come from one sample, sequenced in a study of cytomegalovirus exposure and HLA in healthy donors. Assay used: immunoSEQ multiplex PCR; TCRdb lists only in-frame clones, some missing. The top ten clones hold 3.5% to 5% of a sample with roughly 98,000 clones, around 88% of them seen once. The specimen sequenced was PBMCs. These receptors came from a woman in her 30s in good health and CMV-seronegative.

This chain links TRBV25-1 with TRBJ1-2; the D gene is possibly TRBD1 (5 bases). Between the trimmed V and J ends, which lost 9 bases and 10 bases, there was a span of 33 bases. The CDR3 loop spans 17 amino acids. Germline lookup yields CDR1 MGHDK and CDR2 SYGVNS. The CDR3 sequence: CASFSLLGQLGYLTYTF. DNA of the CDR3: TGTGCCAGTTTCTCCTTGTTGGGGCAGCTGGGGTATTTGACCTACACCTTC.

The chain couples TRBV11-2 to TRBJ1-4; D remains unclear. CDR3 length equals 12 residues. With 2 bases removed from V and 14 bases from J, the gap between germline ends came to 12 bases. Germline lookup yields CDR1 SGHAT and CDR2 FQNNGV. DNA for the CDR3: TGTGCCAGCAGCTTAATTCGGGAGGCCCTGTTTTTT. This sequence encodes CASSLIREALFF. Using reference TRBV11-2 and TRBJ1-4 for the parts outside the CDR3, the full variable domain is EAGVAQSPRYKIIEKRQSVAFWCNPISGHATLYWYQQILGQGPKLLIQFQNNGVVDDSQLPKDRFSAERLKGVDSTLKIQPAKLEDSAVYLCASSLIREALFFGSGTQLSVL.

The chain's CDR3 is CASSLRATDTGELFF. CDR3 nucleotide sequence: TGCGCCAGCAGCTTGCGCGCCACTGACACCGGGGAGCTGTTTTTT. The chain uses TRBV5-1 and TRBJ2-2; D not resolved. The CDR3 spans 15 residues. Germline V CDR1 and CDR2: SGHRS, YFSETQ. Trimming shortened V by 1 base and J by 3 bases, and 10 bases separated the two germline ends.

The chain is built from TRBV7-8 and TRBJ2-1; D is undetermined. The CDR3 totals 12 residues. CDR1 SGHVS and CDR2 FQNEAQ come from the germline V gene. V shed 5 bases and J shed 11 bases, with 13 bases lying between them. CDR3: CASSPPLEKQFF. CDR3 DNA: TGTGCCAGCAGCCCTCCTCTCGAGAAGCAGTTCTTC.

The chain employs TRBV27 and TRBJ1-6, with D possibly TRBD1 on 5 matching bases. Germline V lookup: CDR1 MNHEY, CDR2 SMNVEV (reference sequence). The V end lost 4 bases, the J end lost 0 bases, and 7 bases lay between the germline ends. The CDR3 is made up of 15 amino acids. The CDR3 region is CASSWGSSYNSPLHF. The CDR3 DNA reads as TGTGCCAGCAGTTGGGGCAGCTCCTATAATTCACCCCTCCACTTT.

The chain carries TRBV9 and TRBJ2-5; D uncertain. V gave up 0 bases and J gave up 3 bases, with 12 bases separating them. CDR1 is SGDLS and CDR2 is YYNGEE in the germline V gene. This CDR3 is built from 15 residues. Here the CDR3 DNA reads TGTGCCAGCAGCGTAGTAGGCACAGTGAAAGAGACCCAGTACTTC. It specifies CASSVVGTVKETQYF.

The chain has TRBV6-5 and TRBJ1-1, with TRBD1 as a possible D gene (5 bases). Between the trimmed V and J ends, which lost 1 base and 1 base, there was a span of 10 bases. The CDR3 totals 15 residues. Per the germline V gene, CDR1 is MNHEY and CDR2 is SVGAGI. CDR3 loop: CASSYFDSWNTEAFF. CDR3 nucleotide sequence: TGTGCCAGCAGTTACTTTGACAGTTGGAACACTGAAGCTTTCTTT.

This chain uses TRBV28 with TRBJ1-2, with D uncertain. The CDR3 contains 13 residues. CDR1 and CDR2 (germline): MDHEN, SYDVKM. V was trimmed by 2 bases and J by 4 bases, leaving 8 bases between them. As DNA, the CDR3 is TGTGCCAGCAGTTTAGGTCGAGGCTATGGCTACACCTTC. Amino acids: CASSLGRGYGYTF.

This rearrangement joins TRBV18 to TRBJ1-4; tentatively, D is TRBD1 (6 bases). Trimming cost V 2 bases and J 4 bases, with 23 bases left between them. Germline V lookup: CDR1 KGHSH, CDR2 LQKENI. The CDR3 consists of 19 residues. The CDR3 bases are TGTGCCAGCTCACCAGTACGACAGGATGGTTACTCGGTTAATGAAAAACTGTTTTTT. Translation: CASSPVRQDGYSVNEKLFF.

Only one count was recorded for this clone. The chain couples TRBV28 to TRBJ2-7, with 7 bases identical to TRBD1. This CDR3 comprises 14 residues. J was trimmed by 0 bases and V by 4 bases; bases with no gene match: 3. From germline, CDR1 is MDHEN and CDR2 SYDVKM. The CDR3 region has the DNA TGTGCCAGCAGTTACGGGACAGACTCCTACGAGCAGTACTTC. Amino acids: CASSYGTDSYEQYF.

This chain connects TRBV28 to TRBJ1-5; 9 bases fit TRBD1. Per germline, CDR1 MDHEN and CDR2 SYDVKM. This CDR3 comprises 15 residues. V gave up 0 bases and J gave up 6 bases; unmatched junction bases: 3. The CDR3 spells CASSLWGQGGQPQHF. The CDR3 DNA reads TGTGCCAGCAGTTTATGGGGACAGGGCGGTCAGCCCCAGCATTTT.

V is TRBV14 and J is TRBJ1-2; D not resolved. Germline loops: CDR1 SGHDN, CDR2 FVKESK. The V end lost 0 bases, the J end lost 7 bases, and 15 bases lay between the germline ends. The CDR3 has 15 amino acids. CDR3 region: CASSQDRRGIGGYTF. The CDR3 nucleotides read TGTGCCAGCAGCCAAGATCGTCGAGGAATAGGTGGCTACACCTTC.

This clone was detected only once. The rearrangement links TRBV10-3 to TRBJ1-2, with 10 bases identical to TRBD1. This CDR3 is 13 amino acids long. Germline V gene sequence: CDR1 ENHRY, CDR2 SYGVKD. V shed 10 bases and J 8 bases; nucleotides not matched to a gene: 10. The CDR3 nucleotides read TGTGCCACCTGGACAGGGGGGGGTAGCGGCTACACCTTC. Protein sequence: CATWTGGGSGYTF.

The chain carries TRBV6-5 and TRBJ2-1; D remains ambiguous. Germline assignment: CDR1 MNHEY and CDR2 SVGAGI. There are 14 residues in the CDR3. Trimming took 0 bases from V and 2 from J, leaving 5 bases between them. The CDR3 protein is CASSYSNTYNEQFF. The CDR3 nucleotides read TGTGCCAGCAGTTACTCGAACACCTACAATGAGCAGTTCTTC.

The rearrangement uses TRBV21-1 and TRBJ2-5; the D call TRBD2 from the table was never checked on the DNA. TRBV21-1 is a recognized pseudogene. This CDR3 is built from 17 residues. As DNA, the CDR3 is TGTGCCAGCAGCACGGGAGGTCCTGGAGGAATTGGGGAGACCCAGTACTTC. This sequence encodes CASSTGGPGGIGETQYF.

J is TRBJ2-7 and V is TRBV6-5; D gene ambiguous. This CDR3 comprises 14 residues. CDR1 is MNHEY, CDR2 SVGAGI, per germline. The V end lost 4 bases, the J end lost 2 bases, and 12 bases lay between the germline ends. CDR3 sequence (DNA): TGTGCCAGCAGTTCCGGTACGTCTACCTACGAGCAGTACTTC. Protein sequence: CASSSGTSTYEQYF.

CDR3 DNA: TGTGCCAGCAGCTTAGGTACAGGGAATTCACCCCTCCACTTT. Protein: CASSLGTGNSPLHF. The chain carries TRBV7-2 and TRBJ1-6; D is possibly TRBD1 (6 bases). The length of the CDR3 is 14 residues. Germline lookup yields CDR1 SGHTA and CDR2 FQGNSA. Between the trimmed V and J ends, which lost 1 base and 7 bases, there was a span of 8 bases.

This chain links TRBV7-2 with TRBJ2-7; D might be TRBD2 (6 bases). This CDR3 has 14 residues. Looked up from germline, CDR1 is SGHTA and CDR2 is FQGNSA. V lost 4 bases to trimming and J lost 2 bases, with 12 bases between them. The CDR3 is CASSSSRLAYEQYF. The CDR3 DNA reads TGTGCCAGCAGCTCCTCCCGACTAGCCTACGAGCAGTACTTC.

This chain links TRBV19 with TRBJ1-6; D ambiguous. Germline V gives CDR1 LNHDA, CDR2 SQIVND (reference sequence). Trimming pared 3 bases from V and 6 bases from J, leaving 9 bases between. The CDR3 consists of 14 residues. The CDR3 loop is CASSISGSNSPLHF. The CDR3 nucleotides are TGTGCCAGTAGTATCTCCGGTAGTAATTCACCCCTCCACTTT. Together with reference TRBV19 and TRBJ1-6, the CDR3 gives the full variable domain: DGGITQSPKYLFRKEGQNVTLSCEQNLNHDAMYWYRQDPGQGLRLIYYSQIVNDFQKGDIAEGYSVSREKKESFPLTVTSAQKNPTAFYLCASSISGSNSPLHFGNGTRLTVT.

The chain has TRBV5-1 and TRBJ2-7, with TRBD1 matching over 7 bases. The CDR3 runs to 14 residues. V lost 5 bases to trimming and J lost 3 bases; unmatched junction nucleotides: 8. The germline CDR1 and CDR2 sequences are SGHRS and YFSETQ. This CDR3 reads CASSHSGTVYEQYF. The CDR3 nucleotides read TGCGCCAGCAGTCATTCTGGGACAGTCTACGAGCAGTACTTC.

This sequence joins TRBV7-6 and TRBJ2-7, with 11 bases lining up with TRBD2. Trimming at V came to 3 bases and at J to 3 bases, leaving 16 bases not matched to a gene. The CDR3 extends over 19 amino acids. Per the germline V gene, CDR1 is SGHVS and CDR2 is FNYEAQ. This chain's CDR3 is CASSFGPARGTSGRYEQYF. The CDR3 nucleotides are TGTGCCAGCAGCTTTGGCCCGGCCAGAGGGACTAGCGGACGCTACGAGCAGTACTTC.

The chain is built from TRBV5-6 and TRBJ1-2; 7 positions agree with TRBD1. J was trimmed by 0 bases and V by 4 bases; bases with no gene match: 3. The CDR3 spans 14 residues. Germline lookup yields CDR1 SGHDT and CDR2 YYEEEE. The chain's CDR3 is CASSRGQTNYGYTF. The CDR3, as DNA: TGTGCCAGCAGCCGGGGACAGACTAACTATGGCTACACCTTC.

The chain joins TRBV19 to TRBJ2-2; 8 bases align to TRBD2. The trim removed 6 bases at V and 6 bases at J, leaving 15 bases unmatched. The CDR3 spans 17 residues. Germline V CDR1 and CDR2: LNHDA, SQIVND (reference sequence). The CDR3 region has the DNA TGTGCCAGTAGAGATTACGGGAGGGAAATAAGGTCCGGGGAGCTGTTTTTT. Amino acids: CASRDYGREIRSGELFF. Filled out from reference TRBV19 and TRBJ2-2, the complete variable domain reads DGGITQSPKYLFRKEGQNVTLSCEQNLNHDAMYWYRQDPGQGLRLIYYSQIVNDFQKGDIAEGYSVSREKKESFPLTVTSAQKNPTAFYLCASRDYGREIRSGELFFGEGSRLTVL.

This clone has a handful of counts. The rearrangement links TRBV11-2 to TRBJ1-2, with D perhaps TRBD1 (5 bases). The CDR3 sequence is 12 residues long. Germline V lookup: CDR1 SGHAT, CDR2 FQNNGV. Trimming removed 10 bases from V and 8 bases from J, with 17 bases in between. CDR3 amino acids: CATPRSGEGYTF. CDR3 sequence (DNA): TGTGCCACACCCAGATCGGGGGAAGGCTACACCTTC. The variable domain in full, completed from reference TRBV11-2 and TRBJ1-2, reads EAGVAQSPRYKIIEKRQSVAFWCNPISGHATLYWYQQILGQGPKLLIQFQNNGVVDDSQLPKDRFSAERLKGVDSTLKIQPAKLEDSAVYLCATPRSGEGYTFGSGTRLTVV.

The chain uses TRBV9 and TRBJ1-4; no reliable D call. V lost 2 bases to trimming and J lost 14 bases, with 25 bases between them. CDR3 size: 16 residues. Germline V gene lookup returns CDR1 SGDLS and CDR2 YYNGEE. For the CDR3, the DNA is TGTGCCAGCAGCGTGGGGTCGGGGTACGGCATGAAAGGGCTGTTTTTT. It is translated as CASSVGSGYGMKGLFF.